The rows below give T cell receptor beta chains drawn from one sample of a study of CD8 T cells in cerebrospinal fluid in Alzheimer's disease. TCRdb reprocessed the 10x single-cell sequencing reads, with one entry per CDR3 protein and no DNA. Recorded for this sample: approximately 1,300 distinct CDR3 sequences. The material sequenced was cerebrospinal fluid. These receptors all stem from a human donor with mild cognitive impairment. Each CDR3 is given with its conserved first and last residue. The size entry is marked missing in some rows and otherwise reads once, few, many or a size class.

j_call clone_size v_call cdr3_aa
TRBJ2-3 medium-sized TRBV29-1 CSVARSEVDTQYF
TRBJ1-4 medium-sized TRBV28 CASRNPGTNEKLFF
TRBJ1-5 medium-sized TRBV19 CASSSDRVRPQHF
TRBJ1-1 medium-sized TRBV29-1 CSVTGTGDTEAFF
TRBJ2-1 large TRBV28 CATGVRNEQFF
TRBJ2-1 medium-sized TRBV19 CASSITRGSNNEQFF
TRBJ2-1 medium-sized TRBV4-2 CASSQDQRAGAGNEQFF
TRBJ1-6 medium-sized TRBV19 CASSTRTDNSPLHF
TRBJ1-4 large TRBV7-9 CASSLAGTNEKLFF
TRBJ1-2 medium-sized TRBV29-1 CSVERGRDYGYTF
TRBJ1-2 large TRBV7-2 CASSRNRDGYTF
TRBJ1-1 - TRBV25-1 CASSEFGRNTEAFF
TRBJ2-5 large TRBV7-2 CASSPDTRPTETQYF
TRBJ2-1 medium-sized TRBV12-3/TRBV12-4 CASSPHGQGFRGRGFF
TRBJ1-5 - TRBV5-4 CASSQGPEGNQPQHF
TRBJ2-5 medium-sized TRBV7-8 CASLTEAAQETQYF
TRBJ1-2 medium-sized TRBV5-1 CASSDGGFPAGYTF
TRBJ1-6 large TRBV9 CASSVGSEGSPLHF
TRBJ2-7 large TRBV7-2 CASRQIGNSYEQYF
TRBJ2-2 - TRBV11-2 CASSFLRARRRSNTGELFF
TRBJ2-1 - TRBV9 CASSSRTSGTKNEQFF
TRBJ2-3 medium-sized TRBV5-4 CASSAFSGGAADTQYF
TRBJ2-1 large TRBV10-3 CAISDVTGTGTRNEQFF
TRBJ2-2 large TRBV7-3 CASSYNVRSGELFF
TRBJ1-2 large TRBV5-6 CASSPPTQSYGYTF
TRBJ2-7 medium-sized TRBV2 CASSETPDRPSRYF
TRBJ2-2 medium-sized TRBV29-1 CSVEMGSGGGELFF
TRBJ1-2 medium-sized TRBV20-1 CSASGTRYGYTF
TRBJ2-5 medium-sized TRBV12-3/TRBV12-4 CASTLTGREGETQYF
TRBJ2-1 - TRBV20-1 CSAREAHSSGEQFF
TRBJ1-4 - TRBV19 CASSRRDDEKLFF
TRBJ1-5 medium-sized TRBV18 CASSPTGGQPQHF
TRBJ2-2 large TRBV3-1 CASSQERVLTMTGELFF
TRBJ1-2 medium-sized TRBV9 CASSVEGRVDYGYTF
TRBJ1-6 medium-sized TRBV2 CASSEQGVNNSPLHF
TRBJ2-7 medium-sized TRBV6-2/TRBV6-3 CASSSSDRAPHEQYF
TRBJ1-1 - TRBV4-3 CASSAGYSMNTEAFF
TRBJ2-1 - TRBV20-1 CSARQDLEQFF
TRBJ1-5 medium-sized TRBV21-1 CASSKGGGTWREAYQPQHF
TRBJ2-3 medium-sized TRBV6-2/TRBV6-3 CASSVEGPDTQYF
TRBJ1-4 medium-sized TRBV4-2 CASSWTGPNEKLFF
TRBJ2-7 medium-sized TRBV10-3 CAISSTVYEQYF
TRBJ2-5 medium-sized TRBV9 CASSVDTNQETQYF
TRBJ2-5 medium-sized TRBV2 CASRDRDQETQYF
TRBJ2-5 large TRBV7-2 CASSFLGGETQYF
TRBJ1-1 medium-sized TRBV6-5 CASSTRGSVGENTEAFF
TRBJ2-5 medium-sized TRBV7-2 CASSLDYRGETQYF
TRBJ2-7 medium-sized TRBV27 CASSRDIGPEQYF
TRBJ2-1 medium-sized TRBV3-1 CASSPPGLAANEQFF
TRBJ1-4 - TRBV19 CASSIGAYEKLFF
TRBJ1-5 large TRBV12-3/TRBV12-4 CASSLGGTQPQHF
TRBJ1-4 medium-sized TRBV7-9 CASSLGTDSFGEKLFF
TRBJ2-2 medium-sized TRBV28 CASSAWSGGTLGTGELFF
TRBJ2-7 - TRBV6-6 CASSYSTGGEQYF